This T cell receptor (beta chain) was sequenced in a study of T-cell reconstitution after alpha-beta-depleted transplantation in children. V was cut by 2 bases and J by 0 bases, with 15 bases left in between. Germline loops: CDR1 DFQATT, CDR2 SNEGSKA (reference sequence). The CDR3 is 16 amino acids. This clonotype was detected only a few times. Library preparation (for TCRbeta) was performed with unique molecular identifiers. TCRdb ran MiXCR on the PCR reads and lists one entry per CDR3 protein. The sample records about 600,000 distinct CDR3 sequences, roughly 10% being singletons. This sequence originates from a human donor who donated a stem cell graft to a child with acute myeloid leukemia. J is TRBJ2-3 and V is TRBV20-1; D is unclear. The sample here was PBMCs from the stem cell graft donor, taken from the stem cell graft. The CDR3: CSARSLSPRSTDTQYF. DNA for the CDR3: TGCAGTGCTAGATCCCTATCTCCCCGGAGCACAGATACGCAGTATTTT.